These 26 T cell receptor beta chains were all obtained from the same sample, sequenced in a study of cytomegalovirus exposure and HLA in healthy donors. 60 Vbeta and 13 Jbeta primers were used in PCR. Profiled with immunoSEQ multiplex PCR; TCRdb holds only in-frame clones, not every one. This table holds about 120,000 clones, over 60% found once. The sample comprised PBMCs. All receptors come from a man between 35 and 55 years old in good health and CMV-seropositive.

The gene calls are TRBV19 and TRBJ1-5, with D possibly being TRBD1 (5 bases). This CDR3 is 15 amino acids long. From germline, CDR1 is LNHDA and CDR2 SQIVND (reference sequence). The ends were cut back, 5 bases at V and 6 bases at J, with 17 bases in the middle. For the CDR3, the DNA is TGTGCCAGTAGTGGAGGGGTGGGCTGGGGTCAGCCCCAGCATTTT. Translation: CASSGGVGWGQPQHF.

In this sample, this clone turned up a few times. V gene TRBV25-1 combines with J gene TRBJ1-2; 7 positions agree with TRBD1. J lost 4 bases, V lost 2 bases, and 7 bases had no gene match. The CDR3 is 15 residues long. Germline CDR1 is MGHDK and CDR2 is SYGVNS. CDR3 sequence (DNA): TGTGCCAGCAGTGAAAACTACAGGGGATTCTATGGCTACACCTTC. It encodes CASSENYRGFYGYTF.

This chain links TRBV5-8 with TRBJ1-5, with TRBD1 identical over 10 bases. Germline CDR1 reads SGHTS; CDR2 reads YDEGEE. CDR3 length: 15 residues. The V and J ends lost 4 bases and 8 bases, in that order; junction bases with no gene match: 9. The CDR3 nucleotides read TGTGCCAGCAGCGCCTGGGGACAGGGGAGGAAGCCCCAGCATTTT. This encodes CASSAWGQGRKPQHF.

This rearrangement joins TRBV28 to TRBJ2-1, with 8 bases that match TRBD2. This CDR3 is built from 16 residues. Trimming at V came to 3 bases and at J to 5 bases, leaving 9 bases not matched to a gene. Per the germline V gene, CDR1 is MDHEN and CDR2 is SYDVKM. CDR3 DNA: TGTGCCAGCAGTTTCTGGGGGGGTAGCGGGGACAATGAGCAGTTCTTC. Residues: CASSFWGGSGDNEQFF.

J is TRBJ2-7 and V is TRBV4-3; maybe TRBD1 (5 bases). Trimming took 0 bases from V and 5 from J, leaving 14 bases between them. This CDR3 contains 15 residues. Germline CDR1 and CDR2: LGHNA and YSLEER. The CDR3 nucleotides are TGCGCCAGCAGCCAAGAAGGGCAGGGTGGCCACGAGCAGTACTTC. It translates to CASSQEGQGGHEQYF.

The J gene is TRBJ2-1, the V gene TRBV7-2, with D perhaps TRBD1 (5 bases). The CDR3 sequence is 13 residues long. The germline V and J ends were trimmed by 3 bases and 8 bases, with 11 bases remaining between them. In germline, CDR1 is SGHTA, CDR2 FQGNSA. The DNA of the CDR3 is TGTGCCAGCAGCTTCCCCGTCAGGGATGAGCAGTTCTTC. Its translation is CASSFPVRDEQFF.

The chain links TRBV28 to TRBJ2-7, with 7 bases aligning to TRBD1. The V gene end was trimmed by 6 bases and the J gene end by 2 bases; junction bases not matched to a gene: 4. Germline lookup yields CDR1 MDHEN and CDR2 SYDVKM. The CDR3 extends over 13 amino acids. The chain's CDR3 is CASSLGTAYEQYF. CDR3 DNA: TGTGCCAGCAGCCTGGGGACAGCCTACGAGCAGTACTTC.

The rearrangement links TRBV5-1 to TRBJ2-7, with D unclear. The CDR3 is made up of 12 amino acids. Germline V gene lookup returns CDR1 SGHRS and CDR2 YFSETQ. V lost 2 bases, J lost 5 bases, and 8 bases lay in between. The CDR3 here is CASSFGLNEQYF. In nucleotides, the CDR3 is TGCGCCAGCAGCTTCGGTTTGAACGAGCAGTACTTC.

J is TRBJ2-7 and V is TRBV19; TRBD1 aligns across 7 bases. V gave up 5 bases and J gave up 1 base; unmatched junction bases: 8. CDR1 and CDR2 (germline): LNHDA, SQIVND (reference sequence). The CDR3 is made up of 15 amino acids. CDR3 DNA: TGTGCCAGTAGTCCCGACAGGGAACGTTCCTACGAGCAGTACTTC. This gives the protein CASSPDRERSYEQYF.

This rearrangement joins TRBV19 to TRBJ2-3; D may be TRBD1 (7 bases). Germline V gene data show CDR1 as LNHDA and CDR2 as SQIVND (reference sequence). The CDR3 is 15 amino acids. V was clipped by 7 bases and J by 0 bases, with 14 bases between them. CDR3 residues: CASKLTGTSTDTQYF. As DNA, the CDR3 is TGTGCCAGTAAATTGACAGGGACTAGCACAGATACGCAGTATTTT.

CDR3 DNA sequence: TGTGCCAGCAGTGCCGCCCAGGGGGCCCTTAATGAGCAGTTCTTC. Translation: CASSAAQGALNEQFF. The chain has TRBV6-4 and TRBJ2-1, with 8 bases matching TRBD1. This CDR3 spans 15 amino acids. The V gene's germline CDR1 is MRHNA and CDR2 SNTAGT. The trim removed 4 bases at V and 7 bases at J, leaving 9 bases unmatched.

There are a few counts of this clone. At one end the junction does not follow the germline gene, possibly because of a read error. This chain connects TRBV4-3 to TRBJ2-6, with a tentative D call TRBD1 (5 bases). CDR1 is LGHNA, CDR2 YSLEER, per germline. CDR3 size: 16 residues. The CDR3 DNA sequence: TGCGCCAGCAGCCAAGATATGAGCTCTGGGGCCAACGGCCTGACTTTC. As protein: CASSQDMSSGANGLTF.

Here the CDR3 reads CSAGGLGRVKVQETQYF. CDR3 sequence (DNA): TGCAGCGCCGGAGGGTTGGGCAGGGTTAAGGTTCAAGAGACCCAGTACTTC. J is TRBJ2-5 and V is TRBV29-1; a possible D gene is TRBD2 (6 bases). CDR3 length equals 17 residues. V shed 7 bases and J shed 2 bases, with 26 bases lying between them. Per germline, CDR1 SQVTM and CDR2 ANQGSEA.

The rearrangement joins TRBV19 to TRBJ1-1; possible D gene TRBD1, 6 bases. The germline V and J ends were trimmed by 5 bases and 5 bases, with 12 bases remaining between them. Germline CDR1 reads LNHDA; CDR2 reads SQIVND (reference sequence). The CDR3 length is 13 residues. The CDR3 sequence: CASSRTDRTEAFF. The DNA of the CDR3 is TGTGCCAGTAGTCGGACCGACAGGACTGAAGCTTTCTTT.

The chain couples TRBV7-6 to TRBJ2-7, with TRBD2 as a possible D gene (6 bases). V gave up 5 bases and J gave up 2 bases, with 13 bases separating them. This CDR3 spans 14 amino acids. Per germline, CDR1 SGHVS and CDR2 FNYEAQ. This CDR3 reads CASSGREEPYEQYF. The DNA for the CDR3 is TGTGCCAGCAGCGGGCGGGAAGAGCCCTACGAGCAGTACTTC.

The chain employs TRBV9 and TRBJ2-5; TRBD1 agrees at 9 bases. The CDR3 covers 16 residues. Germline values: CDR1 SGDLS, CDR2 YYNGEE. Losses at the gene ends were 4 bases for V and 5 bases for J; bases not matched to a gene: 12. The CDR3 region is CASSFRTGAGGETQYF. The CDR3 nucleotides read TGTGCCAGCAGCTTCCGGACAGGGGCGGGCGGGGAGACCCAGTACTTC.

The chain combines TRBV5-1 with TRBJ2-5, with TRBD2 matching 9 bases. The J call is in doubt because the DNA end fits TRBJ2-7 better. CDR3 length equals 14 residues. Germline V gene lookup returns CDR1 SGHRS and CDR2 YFSETQ. CDR3 coding DNA: TGCGCCAGCAGCCAGGGACTAGCTCCCTACGAGCAGTACTTC. Translating gives CASSQGLAPYEQYF.

This clone appeared once. This chain links TRBV14 with TRBJ1-1, with D perhaps TRBD1 (5 bases). The ends were cut back, 2 bases at V and 5 bases at J, with 12 bases in the middle. This CDR3 is built from 14 residues. Germline CDR1 reads SGHDN; CDR2 reads FVKESK. In DNA form, the CDR3 reads TGTGCCAGCAGCCAACAGCTTGGGGGGACTGAAGCTTTCTTT. It translates to CASSQQLGGTEAFF.

A remark on this clone: One end of the junction fails to match germline, which may point to a read error. The chain uses TRBV10-3 and TRBJ1-5; D gene uncertain. The CDR3 is 18 residues long. Per germline, CDR1 ENHRY and CDR2 SYGVKD. CDR3 nucleotides: TGTGCCATCAGTAAGTCCGGTCTTCCATCCTCTAGCAATCAGCCCCAGCATTTT. Protein product: CAISKSGLPSSSNQPQHF.

The chain has TRBV5-5 and TRBJ2-1, with a weak D call TRBD2 (6 bases). Germline V CDR1 and CDR2: SGHKS, YYEKEE (reference sequence). With 6 bases removed from V and 4 bases from J, the gap between germline ends came to 14 bases. The CDR3 totals 14 residues. CDR3 DNA sequence: TGTGCCAGCACTGTTTTGGGGGGTTACAATGAGCAGTTCTTC. Amino acid sequence: CASTVLGGYNEQFF.

The genes are TRBV28 and TRBJ2-1; the match to TRBD2 covers 10 bases. V trimming: 2 bases; J trimming: 10 bases; junction bases outside the gene matches: 11. The length of the CDR3 is 16 residues. Germline V gene sequence: CDR1 MDHEN, CDR2 SYDVKM. DNA of the CDR3: TGTGCCAGCAGTTTAATACTAGCGGGGCCTGGGGGAGAGCAGTTCTTC. Encoded protein: CASSLILAGPGGEQFF.

CDR3 protein: CASSFGRGVGGYTF. In nucleotides, the CDR3 is TGTGCCAGCAGTTTCGGCAGGGGTGTTGGTGGCTACACCTTC. This sequence joins TRBV28 and TRBJ1-2, with TRBD1 as a possible D gene (6 bases). CDR3 length equals 14 residues. Germline V gives CDR1 MDHEN, CDR2 SYDVKM. V was cut by 3 bases and J by 7 bases, with 15 bases left in between.

This chain uses TRBV7-6 with TRBJ1-1; 8 positions agree with TRBD1. The germline V gene encodes CDR1 SGHVS and CDR2 FNYEAQ. V shed 2 bases, J shed 6 bases, and the junction held 11 bases outside the gene matches. CDR3 length: 16 amino acids. This CDR3 is CASSLRGQGPSSEAFF. Written as DNA, the CDR3 is TGTGCCAGCAGCTTACGAGGACAGGGACCTTCTTCTGAAGCTTTCTTT.

About this clone: This sample includes further DNA sequences coding for the same CDR3. J is TRBJ2-7 and V is TRBV4-1, with 8 nucleotides matching TRBD1. The germline gives CDR1 MGHRA, CDR2 YSYEKL. There are 14 residues in the CDR3. Germline trimming cut 4 bases from V and 3 bases from J; bases unmatched to any gene: 5. CDR3 nucleotide sequence: TGCGCCAGCAGCCCCGGGACAGGCGACTACGAGCAGTACTTC. Translation: CASSPGTGDYEQYF.

The rearrangement uses TRBV19 and TRBJ2-5, with D perhaps matching TRBD1 (5 bases). The germline V gene encodes CDR1 LNHDA and CDR2 SQIVND (reference sequence). V lost 5 bases, J lost 1 base, and 14 bases lay in between. The CDR3 sequence is 15 residues long. The DNA of the CDR3 is TGTGCCAGTAGTTACCTGGGGCGGCCCCAAGAGACCCAGTACTTC. It encodes CASSYLGRPQETQYF.

The chain employs TRBV6-5 and TRBJ2-5, with unresolved D. This CDR3 spans 13 amino acids. Trimming removed 7 bases from V and 2 bases from J, with 11 bases in between. Germline V gene sequence: CDR1 MNHEY, CDR2 SVGAGI. CDR3 in amino acids: CASKEALQETQYF. Written as DNA, the CDR3 is TGTGCCAGCAAAGAAGCGCTTCAAGAGACCCAGTACTTC.